Listed below are T cell receptor beta chains from one sample, sequenced in a study of T cell responses to AZD1222 COVID-19 vaccine. TCRdb keeps only in-frame clones here, not all; method: immunoSEQ multiplex PCR. The sample has around 190,000 clones, about 90% seen once. The sequenced sample was peripheral blood, obtained 28 days after the second AZD1222 dose. The receptors were sampled from an adult who received the AZD1222 COVID-19 vaccine. Both conserved end residues are part of each CDR3.

>TRBV11-3
CALTWPGQGARNTEAFF
>TRBV11-2
CASSWQGQTDTQYF
>TRBV11-3
CASSLEWAGKLVNTEAFF
>TRBV5-5
CASSLGTDYEQYF
>TRBV19
CASCLGTASYEQYF
>TRBV5-1
CASSSGRDYNSPLHF
>TRBV4-2
CASSQTSPRGETQYF
>TRBV6-4
CASSGAASGGELFF
>TRBV18
CASSPIAGEAFF
>TRBV27
CASSLYTRSGDEQFF